The 10 T cell receptor beta chains below all came from one sample that was sequenced in a study of blood T cell repertoires in COVID-19. Sequenced by immunoSEQ multiplex PCR; TCRdb stores in-frame clones only, minus some. The sample has about 73,000 clones; 75% to 85% are singletons. The material sequenced was peripheral blood. The receptors were sampled from a woman aged 60-70 years with acute or convalescent COVID-19.

The sample holds one count of this clone. The genes are TRBV11-2 and TRBJ1-4, with D possibly being TRBD1 (5 bases). The V gene lost 3 bases and the J gene lost 8 bases, with 16 bases spanning the gap. This CDR3 has 15 residues. Germline CDR1 reads SGHAT; CDR2 reads FQNNGV. The CDR3 DNA follows: TGTGCCAGCAGCTTCGGTCCAGCGGGGGAGGAAAAACTGTTTTTT. It is translated as CASSFGPAGEEKLFF.

The genes are TRBV5-1 and TRBJ1-2; possible D gene TRBD1, 6 bases. The CDR3 extends over 12 amino acids. Per the germline V gene, CDR1 is SGHRS and CDR2 is YFSETQ. The V and J ends lost 3 bases and 8 bases respectively, with 11 bases between them. The CDR3 DNA is TGCGCCAGCAGCTCGTCAGGGGAAGGCTACACCTTC. Translating gives CASSSSGEGYTF.

The chain has TRBV19 and TRBJ2-2; 12 nucleotides line up with TRBD2. CDR1 is LNHDA and CDR2 is SQIVND in the germline V gene (reference sequence). CDR3 size: 17 residues. The junction had 4 bases not matched to a gene; V was cut back by 5 bases and J by 0 bases. The CDR3 loop reads CASSRLAGGPNTGELFF. CDR3 sequence (DNA): TGTGCCAGTAGTCGGCTAGCGGGGGGGCCGAACACCGGGGAGCTGTTTTTT.

This clone was recorded only once. The CDR3 DNA follows: TGTGCCAGCACCGGGGGGTGGACAGGGGTAATTTCTCAGCCCCAGCATTTT. This encodes CASTGGWTGVISQPQHF. This chain links TRBV2 with TRBJ1-5; 9 bases map to TRBD1. Trimming at V came to 7 bases and at J to 6 bases, leaving 16 bases not matched to a gene. Per the germline V gene, CDR1 is SNHLY and CDR2 is FYNNEI. This CDR3 comprises 17 residues. Full variable domain (missing parts from reference TRBV2 and TRBJ1-5): EPEVTQTPSHQVTQMGQEVILRCVPISNHLYFYWYRQILGQKVEFLVSFYNNEISEKSEIFDDQFSVERPDGSNFTLKIRSTKLEDSAMYFCASTGGWTGVISQPQHFGDGTRLSIL.

The V call is TRBV2, the J call TRBJ1-6; possibly TRBD1 for D (6 bases). CDR1 SNHLY and CDR2 FYNNEI come from the germline V gene. The CDR3 contains 13 residues. The ends were cut back, 7 bases at V and 8 bases at J, with 12 bases in the middle. CDR3 sequence reads: CASTREGDSPLHF. DNA for the CDR3: TGTGCCAGCACCCGGGAGGGGGATTCACCCCTCCACTTT. Drawing the rest from reference TRBV2 and TRBJ1-6, the complete variable domain is EPEVTQTPSHQVTQMGQEVILRCVPISNHLYFYWYRQILGQKVEFLVSFYNNEISEKSEIFDDQFSVERPDGSNFTLKIRSTKLEDSAMYFCASTREGDSPLHFGNGTRLTVT.

The chain is built from TRBV19 and TRBJ1-3; a weak D match, TRBD1 (5 bases). The ends were cut back, 5 bases at V and 1 base at J, with 9 bases in the middle. Germline CDR1 and CDR2: LNHDA and SQIVND (reference sequence). The CDR3 loop spans 14 amino acids. CDR3 region: CASSWSGSGNTIYF. The CDR3 DNA follows: TGTGCCAGTAGTTGGTCAGGGTCTGGAAACACCATATATTTT.

The genes are TRBV2 and TRBJ1-1; D ambiguous. The CDR3 totals 15 residues. In germline, CDR1 is SNHLY, CDR2 FYNNEI. Trimming removed 10 bases from V and 1 base from J, with 19 bases in between. The chain's CDR3 is CATTPETFSNTEAFF. DNA of the CDR3: TGTGCCACCACACCAGAGACATTTTCGAACACTGAAGCTTTCTTT.

The table lists this clone with a few counts. V is TRBV6-5 and J is TRBJ1-1; D is perhaps TRBD1 (6 bases). The V and J ends lost 5 bases and 5 bases respectively, with 12 bases between them. Germline CDR1 MNHEY, CDR2 SVGAGI. The CDR3 covers 13 residues. The CDR3 protein is CASSTGLVTEAFF. Written as DNA, the CDR3 is TGTGCCAGCAGTACAGGGCTCGTAACTGAAGCTTTCTTT.

The table lists this clone with a few counts. The rearrangement uses TRBV30 and TRBJ1-6, with 10 bases aligning to TRBD1. J lost 9 bases, V lost 7 bases, and 9 bases had no gene match. Germline loops: CDR1 GTSNPN, CDR2 SVGIG (reference sequence). The CDR3 is made up of 14 amino acids. CDR3 sequence: CAYERDRGRSPLHF. The CDR3 nucleotides read TGTGCCTACGAACGGGACAGGGGTCGTTCACCCCTCCACTTT.

This clone has a single count. This chain uses TRBV5-4 with TRBJ2-3; 9 positions agree with TRBD1. Germline V lookup: CDR1 SGHNT, CDR2 YYREEE (reference sequence). The V and J ends lost 6 bases and 1 base, in that order; junction bases with no gene match: 6. The CDR3 length is 15 residues. The CDR3 loop reads CASTRGDRGTDTQYF. CDR3 DNA sequence: TGTGCCAGCACCCGGGGGGACAGGGGCACAGATACGCAGTATTTT.